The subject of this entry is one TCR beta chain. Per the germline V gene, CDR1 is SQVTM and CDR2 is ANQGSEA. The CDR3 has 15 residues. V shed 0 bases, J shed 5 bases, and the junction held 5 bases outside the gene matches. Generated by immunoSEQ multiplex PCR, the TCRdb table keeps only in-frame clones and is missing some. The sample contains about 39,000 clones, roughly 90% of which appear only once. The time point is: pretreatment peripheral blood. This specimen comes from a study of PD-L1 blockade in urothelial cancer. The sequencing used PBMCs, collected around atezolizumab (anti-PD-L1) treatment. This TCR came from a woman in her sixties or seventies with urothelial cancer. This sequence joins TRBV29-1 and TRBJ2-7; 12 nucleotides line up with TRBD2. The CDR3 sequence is CSVEDPTSGRNEQYF. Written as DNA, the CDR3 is TGCAGCGTTGAAGACCCCACTAGCGGGAGGAACGAGCAGTACTTC.